These T cell receptor beta chains were read from a single sample in a study of shared clonotypes between healthy human individuals. TCRdb keeps only in-frame clones here, not all; method: immunoSEQ multiplex PCR. The repertoire holds roughly 2 million clones, with roughly 95% as singletons. Sample: naive CD8+ T cells sorted from blood. These TCRs come from a man between 18 and 35 years old in good health. Both conserved end residues are trimmed from each CDR3.

j_call	v_call	cdr3_aa
TRBJ2-3	TRBV2	ASRPAGGDTQY
TRBJ2-7	TRBV29-1	SVEDRKGVVNEQY
TRBJ2-7	TRBV5-6	ASSFGGTLDYEQY
TRBJ2-3	TRBV13	ASSLGRGRDTQY
TRBJ1-2	TRBV7-6	ASSLQKRTGVGGYT
TRBJ2-7	TRBV5-6	ASSFALAATYEQY
TRBJ2-7	TRBV27	ASSFERSYYEQY
TRBJ2-3	TRBV7-2	ASSQVVGREEVTDTQY
TRBJ2-7	TRBV30	AWSQGASEQY
TRBJ2-7	TRBV13	ASSLSDNEQY
TRBJ2-2	TRBV29-1	SAYGTVNTGELF
TRBJ2-2	TRBV4-3	ASSRLAGENTGELF
TRBJ1-5	TRBV4-3	ASSHSKGGTQPQH
TRBJ2-7	TRBV27	ASSLEWGYEQY
TRBJ2-7	TRBV7-9	ASSDGLALLVEQY
TRBJ1-2	TRBV4-3	ASSQDRQGLYGYT
TRBJ1-5	TRBV6-4	ASSDLPGLGQPQH
TRBJ2-7	TRBV7-9	ASSHTPDRAPSYEQY
TRBJ2-1	TRBV9	ASSPSDYNEQF
TRBJ2-7	TRBV5-4	ASHRRDDPYEQY
TRBJ1-1	TRBV6-6	ASSYSTAEAF
TRBJ1-3	TRBV30	ALYRFSGNTIY
TRBJ2-2	TRBV7-7	ASSFGDGTGELF
TRBJ1-6	TRBV7-3	ASSLRDSSYNSPLH
TRBJ2-3	TRBV9	ASSQGAGSGDTQY
TRBJ2-7	TRBV7-9	ASSLKASGLVYEQY